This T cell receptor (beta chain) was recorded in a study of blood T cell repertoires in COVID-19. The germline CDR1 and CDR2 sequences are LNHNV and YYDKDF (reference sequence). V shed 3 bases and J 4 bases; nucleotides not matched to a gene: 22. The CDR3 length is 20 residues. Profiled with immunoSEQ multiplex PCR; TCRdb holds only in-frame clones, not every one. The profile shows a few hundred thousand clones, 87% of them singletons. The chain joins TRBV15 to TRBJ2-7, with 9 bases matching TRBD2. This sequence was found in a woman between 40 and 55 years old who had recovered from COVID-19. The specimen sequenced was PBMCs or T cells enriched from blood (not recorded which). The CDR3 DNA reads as TGTGCCACCAGCAGGCGGACAGACGTTCGTAGCGGGGGACCACCTTACGAGCAGTACTTC. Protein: CATSRRTDVRSGGPPYEQYF.